Below, one T cell receptor beta chain is given with its context. The sample belongs to a study of blood T cell repertoires in COVID-19. Study-level background: The origin of the acute and convalescent COVID-19 samples was the United States, Italy and Spain. T cells, B-cell-depleted T cells, or PBMCs supplied cDNA or gDNA.

This CDR3 is 15 amino acids long. Authors' data handling: Estimated nucleated cell counts came from reference gene primer amplification. Sequencing used immunoSEQ multiplex PCR; TCRdb keeps in-frame clones, though not all of them. V, J and clone size were drawn from that table, and D and trimming were deduced from the DNA. Here the sample spans about 230,000 clones, more than 65% being singletons. The sequence derives from a man in his forties who had recovered from COVID-19. Sequenced input: peripheral blood. V and J are TRBV21-1 and TRBJ2-2; no DNA check was done on the table's D call, TRBD2. TRBV21-1 counts as a pseudogene. CDR3 DNA: TGTGCCAGCAGCAAAGAGGGAGACGGCACCGGGGAGCTGTTTTTT. Amino acids: CASSKEGDGTGELFF.